Listed below are T cell receptor beta chains from one sample, sequenced in a study of cytomegalovirus exposure and HLA in healthy donors. Profiled with immunoSEQ multiplex PCR; TCRdb holds only in-frame clones, not every one. The profile shows 55,000 to 65,000 clones, approximately 80% of them singletons. Sample: PBMCs. These receptors came from a male donor in good health and CMV-seronegative. Each CDR3 is given with its conserved first and last residue. The D gene is left open where the match is weak. Clone size is not always given. Where it is, it says once, few, many or a class for expanded clones.

TRBV11-1	.	TRBD1	TRBJ1-2	TGTGCCAGCAGCTTATCTGCAGGGGGAATCGACTATGGCTACACCTTC	CASSLSAGGIDYGYTF
TRBV7-2	.	.	TRBJ1-1	TGTGCCAGCAGCTCGGACTCCCGGAACACTGAAGCTTTCTTT	CASSSDSRNTEAFF
TRBV29-1	.	.	TRBJ2-3	TGCAGCGTTGAAGGAGTCGGGTCCATCGGTAGGTCCTTCACGCAGTATTTT	CSVEGVGSIGRSFTQYF
TRBV19	once	.	TRBJ2-4	TGTGCCAGTAGCCCCCTAGGTGCCAAAAACATTCAGTACTTC	CASSPLGAKNIQYF
TRBV18	once	.	TRBJ1-2	TGTGCCAGCTCACCACGACAGGAACCTTTTAACTATGGCTACACCTTC	CASSPRQEPFNYGYTF
TRBV5-4	.	TRBD1	TRBJ1-2	TGTGCCAGCAGCTTGGGTGCAGGGGGGAGCTATGGCTACACCTTC	CASSLGAGGSYGYTF
TRBV4-1	.	.	TRBJ2-5	TGCGCCAGCAGCCTTGCCGCATCGGACGGAGGCGAGACCCAGTACTTC	CASSLAASDGGETQYF
TRBV7-6	.	TRBD2	TRBJ2-1	TGTGCCAGCGGCTTCCTGACTAGCGTCAATGAGCAGTTCTTC	CASGFLTSVNEQFF
TRBV5-6	.	.	TRBJ1-1	TGTGCCAGCAGCCGGCAGGGGTGGGGCGTCACTGAAGCTTTCTTT	CASSRQGWGVTEAFF
TRBV5-1	once	TRBD2	TRBJ2-1	TGCGCCAGCAGCTTGGTGGTAGCGGGGAGCAATGAGCAGTTCTTC	CASSLVVAGSNEQFF
TRBV7-6	.	TRBD2	TRBJ2-7	TGTGCCAGCAGCTGGACTAGCGAATACGAGCAGTACTTC	CASSWTSEYEQYF
TRBV15	.	.	TRBJ2-7	TGTGCCACCAGCAGAGATAGGGGTTACGAGCAGTACTTC	CATSRDRGYEQYF
TRBV29-1	.	.	TRBJ2-2	TGCAGCGTCGCCGGTTTTATCGCGGAACGATCTAGCACCGGGGAGCTGTTTTTT	CSVAGFIAERSSTGELFF
TRBV4-2	.	TRBD2	TRBJ2-3	TGTGCCAGCAGCGGCCTAGCGGGGGCCAAAAACACAGATACGCAGTATTTT	CASSGLAGAKNTDTQYF
TRBV5-6	.	.	TRBJ1-2	TGTGCCAGCAGCCAAGGACAGAGAATCTATGGCTACACCTTC	CASSQGQRIYGYTF
TRBV7-9	.	TRBD2	TRBJ2-3	TGTTCCAGCAGCTTAGCCCCAGCGGGGGGCGCAGATACGCAGTATTTT	CSSSLAPAGGADTQYF
TRBV7-2	few	TRBD1	TRBJ2-7	TGTGCCAGCAGCCTTGGGACAGGGGCCGAGCAGTACTTC	CASSLGTGAEQYF
TRBV7-2	.	.	TRBJ2-7	TGTGCCAGCAGTCAGGGGCCCTACGAGCAGTACTTC	CASSQGPYEQYF
TRBV19	.	.	TRBJ2-5	TGTGCCAGTAGCAGAGAGACCGGGACACCCGAATTACAAGAGACCCAGTACTTC	CASSRETGTPELQETQYF
TRBV21-1	.	.	TRBJ1-5	TGTGCCAGCAGCAAACGGGGCCCCGGGACAATGGAGCAGCCCCAGCATTTT	CASSKRGPGTMEQPQHF
TRBV10-2	.	.	TRBJ2-6	TGCGCCAGCAGTGAGTCACCCGGGGGTGGGGCCAACGTCCTGACTTTC	CASSESPGGGANVLTF
TRBV7-3	.	.	TRBJ1-1	TGTGCCAGCAGCCCACGGGGGGACACTGAAGCTTTCTTT	CASSPRGDTEAFF
TRBV29-1	.	.	TRBJ1-2	TGCAGCGTTGGAACAGGAGTCTCCGTACACCATAACTATGGCTACACCTTC	CSVGTGVSVHHNYGYTF
TRBV7-2	few	.	TRBJ2-7	TGTGCCAGCAGCTTGGTGGCGGGACAGAGCTACGAGCAGTACTTC	CASSLVAGQSYEQYF
TRBV2	.	.	TRBJ1-1	TGTGCCAGCAGATCAACAGGGAACACTGAAGCTTTCTTT	CASRSTGNTEAFF
TRBV9	.	TRBD2	TRBJ2-3	TGTGCCAGCAGCCCCGGACTAGCGGGGAGCACAGATACGCAGTATTTT	CASSPGLAGSTDTQYF
TRBV2	.	.	TRBJ2-1	TGTGCCAGCACTTACAATGAGCAGTTCTTC	CASTYNEQFF
TRBV5-1	.	TRBD1	TRBJ2-2	TGCGCCAGCAGCTCCGGCCCCGGGACAGGGATAACCGGGGAGCTGTTTTTT	CASSSGPGTGITGELFF
TRBV10-3	.	TRBD1	TRBJ1-1	TGTGCCATCAGTGAACAGGGGGACACTGAAGCTTTCTTT	CAISEQGDTEAFF
TRBV11-2	.	TRBD1	TRBJ2-7	TGTGCCAGCAGCCCGGGACAGGGGGTTAGAGTCTACGAGCAGTACTTC	CASSPGQGVRVYEQYF
TRBV7-2	.	.	TRBJ2-6	TGTGCCAGCAGCTTAGACCCGGGAGCTGGGGCCAACGTCCTGACTTTC	CASSLDPGAGANVLTF
TRBV5-1	.	TRBD2	TRBJ2-1	TGCGCCAGCAGCCACTCGCCAGCGGGGGCCCCAAGCTCCTACAATGAGCAGTTCTTC	CASSHSPAGAPSSYNEQFF
TRBV6-5	.	.	TRBJ1-5	TGTGCCAGCGGGAGGGGACCCCGCAATCAGCCCCAGCATTTT	CASGRGPRNQPQHF
TRBV19	.	TRBD1	TRBJ1-4	TGTGCCAGTACCCTCCTCCCGGGACAGGGGGAAAAACTGTTTTTT	CASTLLPGQGEKLFF
TRBV4-1	.	TRBD1	TRBJ2-2	TGCGCCAGCAGCCAAGTCGGGACAGGGATCTCCGGGGAGCTGTTTTTT	CASSQVGTGISGELFF
TRBV6-1	.	TRBD1	TRBJ2-2	TGTGCCAGCAGTGGCTCCGGGACAGGGCTTAACACCGGGGAGCTGTTTTTT	CASSGSGTGLNTGELFF
TRBV9	.	.	TRBJ2-1	TGTGCCAGCAGCGCCCATCTGAAGAGAGGGAACAATGAGCAGTTCTTC	CASSAHLKRGNNEQFF
TRBV9	.	TRBD2	TRBJ2-5	TGTGCCAGCAGCGTAGGGGGACTAGCGGGGCAAGAGACCCAGTACTTC	CASSVGGLAGQETQYF
TRBV11-3	.	.	TRBJ2-2	TGTGCCAGCAGCCAACTCCCGTTCACGCGGGGTGGAACGACCGGGGAGCTGTTTTTT	CASSQLPFTRGGTTGELFF
TRBV5-1	.	.	TRBJ1-1	TGCGCCAGCAGCTCCTCGGGGAGAAACACTGAAGCTTTCTTT	CASSSSGRNTEAFF
TRBV7-2	.	TRBD1	TRBJ1-3	TGTGCCAGCAGCTTAACGGGACAGGCCTCTGGAAACACCATATATTTT	CASSLTGQASGNTIYF
TRBV11-1	.	TRBD1	TRBJ2-7	TGTGCCAGCAGCCCCTGGACAGGGTTGAGCTCCTACGAGCAGTACTTC	CASSPWTGLSSYEQYF
TRBV5-4	.	TRBD1	TRBJ1-2	TGTGCCAGCAGCAAAGACAGGGCCTATGGCTACACCTTC	CASSKDRAYGYTF
TRBV6-6	.	TRBD1	TRBJ1-2	TGTGCCAGCAGTTGGGGACAGGGCAACTATGGCTACACCTTC	CASSWGQGNYGYTF
TRBV6-5	.	TRBD2	TRBJ2-4	TGTGCCAGCAGTTCTTCCTGGACTAGCGCGGGAAACATTCAGTACTTC	CASSSSWTSAGNIQYF